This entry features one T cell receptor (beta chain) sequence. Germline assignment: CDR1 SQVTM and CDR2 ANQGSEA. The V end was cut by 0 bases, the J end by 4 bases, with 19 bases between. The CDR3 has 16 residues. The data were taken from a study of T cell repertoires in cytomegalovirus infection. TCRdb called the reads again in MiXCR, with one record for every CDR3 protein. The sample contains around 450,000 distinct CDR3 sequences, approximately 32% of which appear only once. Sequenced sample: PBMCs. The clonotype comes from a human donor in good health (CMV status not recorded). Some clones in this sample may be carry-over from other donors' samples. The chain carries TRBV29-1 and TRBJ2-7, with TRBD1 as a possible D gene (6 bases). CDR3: CSVEERAGTGLYEQYF. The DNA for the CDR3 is TGCAGCGTTGAAGAGAGAGCTGGTACAGGGTTGTACGAGCAGTACTTC.